Shown below are 19 T cell receptor beta chains from a single sample sequenced in a study of blood T cell repertoires in COVID-19. TCRdb keeps only in-frame clones here, not all; method: immunoSEQ multiplex PCR. The sample comprises 130,000 to 150,000 clones, about 84% of which are singletons, and roughly 13% rests with the top ten. Specimen: peripheral blood. These receptors were collected from a man between 60 and 75 years old with active or convalescent COVID-19.

The rearrangement joins TRBV5-1 to TRBJ2-1; a weak D match, TRBD2 (6 bases). The CDR3 spans 15 residues. V dropped 4 bases and J dropped 6 bases, with 17 bases sitting between them. Germline loops: CDR1 SGHRS, CDR2 YFSETQ. CDR3: CASSPYQRAVNEQFF. Written as DNA, the CDR3 is TGCGCCAGCAGCCCTTATCAGCGGGCCGTCAATGAGCAGTTCTTC.

This sequence joins TRBV18 and TRBJ2-7; 9 bases agree with TRBD1. Germline loops: CDR1 KGHSH, CDR2 LQKENI. V dropped 3 bases and J dropped 6; count of bases not matched to a gene: 6. CDR3 length: 14 residues. The CDR3 loop reads CASSPDRGYGEQYF. CDR3 coding DNA: TGTGCCAGCTCACCGGACAGGGGATACGGCGAGCAGTACTTC.

This clone appeared once. This chain connects TRBV7-8 to TRBJ2-2; D perhaps matches TRBD2 (6 bases). Trimming cost V 1 base and J 6 bases, with 12 bases left between them. The CDR3 runs to 15 residues. Germline CDR1 and CDR2: SGHVS and FQNEAQ. The CDR3: CASSLGQGLAGELFF. The CDR3 DNA reads as TGTGCCAGCAGCTTAGGGCAGGGACTGGCCGGGGAGCTGTTTTTT.

The chain links TRBV7-2 to TRBJ2-3, with D possibly TRBD1 on 6 matching bases. There are 14 residues in the CDR3. Trimming cost V 8 bases and J 1 base, with 13 bases left between them. Germline CDR1 is SGHTA and CDR2 is FQGNSA. The CDR3 nucleotides read TGTGCCAGCTGCGAGGCAGGGGGCACAGATACGCAGTATTTT. Residues: CASCEAGGTDTQYF. The complete variable domain, with remaining parts taken from reference TRBV7-2 and TRBJ2-3, reads GAGVSQSPSNKVTEKGKDVELRCDPISGHTALYWYRQSLGQGLEFLIYFQGNSAPDKSGLPSDRFSAERTGGSVSTLTIQRTQQEDSAVYLCASCEAGGTDTQYFGPGTRLTVL.

The gene calls are TRBV10-3 and TRBJ2-1, with TRBD1 matching 9 bases. Germline assignment: CDR1 ENHRY and CDR2 SYGVKD. V was clipped by 5 bases and J by 5 bases; unmatched bases: 1. CDR3 length equals 13 residues. CDR3 nucleotide sequence: TGTGCCATCAGTCGGGACAGGGACAATGAGCAGTTCTTC. It translates to CAISRDRDNEQFF.

Ten or more counts support this clone. The gene calls are TRBV5-4 and TRBJ2-7, with D possibly TRBD2 on 5 matching bases. The CDR3 covers 14 residues. Germline loops: CDR1 SGHNT, CDR2 YYREEE (reference sequence). Trimming pared 0 bases from V and 0 bases from J, leaving 7 bases between. The CDR3 sequence: CASSLAGISYEQYF. CDR3 in DNA: TGTGCCAGCAGCTTGGCCGGGATCTCCTACGAGCAGTACTTC.

J is TRBJ1-3 and V is TRBV6-5; D is unresolved. This CDR3 comprises 13 residues. The germline V gene has CDR1 MNHEY and CDR2 SVGAGI. Trimming stripped 8 bases from V and 4 bases from J, with 12 bases between. The CDR3 spells CASFRGLGNTIYF. The CDR3, as DNA: TGTGCCAGCTTCCGAGGACTGGGAAACACCATATATTTT.

The chain couples TRBV4-3 to TRBJ2-3, with 14 nucleotides matching TRBD2. Per the germline V gene, CDR1 is LGHNA and CDR2 is YSLEER. The CDR3 contains 17 residues. V dropped 3 bases and J dropped 6; count of bases not matched to a gene: 8. This CDR3 is CASSQRLAGGPGDTQYF. The CDR3 bases are TGCGCCAGCAGCCAGCGACTAGCGGGAGGGCCGGGGGATACGCAGTATTTT.

V usage is TRBV10-3 and J usage is TRBJ2-1, with 9 bases matching TRBD2. There are 16 residues in the CDR3. V lost 5 bases and J lost 9; bases outside the gene matches: 14. Germline V gene sequence: CDR1 ENHRY, CDR2 SYGVKD. The CDR3 bases are TGTGCCATCAGTCGACAGGATACCCTGCGGGGGGGTGAGCAGTTCTTC. This gives the protein CAISRQDTLRGGEQFF.

This rearrangement joins TRBV30 to TRBJ2-1, with D perhaps TRBD1 (7 bases). The ends were cut back, 3 bases at V and 8 bases at J, with 11 bases in the middle. This CDR3 contains 12 residues. In germline, CDR1 is GTSNPN, CDR2 SVGIG (reference sequence). CDR3 amino acids: CAWSFRGDEQFF. DNA of the CDR3: TGTGCCTGGAGCTTCAGGGGGGATGAGCAGTTCTTC.

The rearrangement links TRBV9 to TRBJ1-1; D is undetermined. This CDR3 comprises 13 residues. Germline V CDR1 and CDR2: SGDLS, YYNGEE. Trimming took 0 bases from V and 10 from J, leaving 13 bases between them. The CDR3: CASSVGSGPGAFF. DNA for the CDR3: TGTGCCAGCAGCGTAGGAAGTGGGCCAGGAGCTTTCTTT.

The chain employs TRBV12-3 or TRBV12-4 and TRBJ2-2; D not resolved. V was cut by 7 bases and J by 6 bases, with 6 bases left in between. The CDR3 is 11 residues long. The CDR3, as DNA: TGTGCCAGCACTTCGGCCGGGGAGCTGTTTTTT. Its translation is CASTSAGELFF.

The chain links TRBV7-7 to TRBJ2-5, with 11 bases aligning to TRBD2. The CDR3 spans 17 residues. CDR1 and CDR2 (germline): SSHAT, FNYEAQ (reference sequence). V lost 5 bases, J lost 4 bases, and 12 bases stayed unmatched. The CDR3 sequence: CASSPRLAGGVGETQYF. Written as DNA, the CDR3 is TGTGCCAGCAGCCCTAGGCTAGCGGGAGGTGTGGGAGAGACCCAGTACTTC.

This clone was detected only a few times. DNA of the CDR3: TGCAGTGCTAGTTTTGATCGGACAGGACAAAACATTCAGTACTTC. It yields the protein CSASFDRTGQNIQYF. This sequence joins TRBV20-1 and TRBJ2-4, with 7 bases lining up with TRBD1. CDR1 and CDR2 from the germline V gene are DFQATT and SNEGSKA (reference sequence). The ends lost 3 bases at V and 5 bases at J; junction bases unmatched: 10. The CDR3 spans 15 residues.

The rearrangement links TRBV28 to TRBJ2-3; no clear D gene. The CDR3 totals 11 residues. Trimming pared 6 bases from V and 4 bases from J, leaving 5 bases between. Germline V CDR1 and CDR2: MDHEN, SYDVKM. The CDR3 DNA follows: TGTGCCAGCAGATCTTCAGATACGCAGTATTTT. Encoded protein: CASRSSDTQYF.

J is TRBJ2-2 and V is TRBV19; weak D call: TRBD1 (5 bases). This CDR3 contains 13 residues. Germline V gene sequence: CDR1 LNHDA, CDR2 SQIVND (reference sequence). V shed 8 bases and J shed 1 base, with 8 bases lying between them. The CDR3 reads CASDDRNTGELFF. CDR3 in DNA: TGTGCCAGTGACGACAGGAACACCGGGGAGCTGTTTTTT.

The V call is TRBV13, the J call TRBJ1-1; D may be TRBD1 (5 bases). The CDR3 extends over 14 amino acids. V lost 1 base and J lost 7, with 13 bases in between. Per germline, CDR1 PRHDT and CDR2 FYEKMQ (reference sequence). CDR3: CASSLDPGGDEAFF. CDR3 bases: TGTGCCAGCAGCTTAGATCCTGGGGGGGATGAAGCTTTCTTT. Using reference TRBV13 and TRBJ1-1 for the parts outside the CDR3, the full variable domain is AAGVIQSPRHLIKEKRETATLKCYPIPRHDTVYWYQQGPGQDPQFLISFYEKMQSDKGSIPDRFSAQQFSDYHSELNMSSLELGDSALYFCASSLDPGGDEAFFGQGTRLTVV.

V and J are TRBV6-5 and TRBJ2-7; 8 nucleotides align to TRBD1. This CDR3 is built from 14 residues. J lost 0 bases, V lost 5 bases, and 3 bases had no gene match. CDR1 MNHEY and CDR2 SVGAGI come from the germline V gene. The CDR3 reads CASSRQGPSYEQYF. Written as DNA, the CDR3 is TGTGCCAGCAGTCGACAGGGGCCCTCCTACGAGCAGTACTTC.

The J gene is TRBJ2-7, the V gene TRBV5-1, with TRBD1 matching over 8 bases. The CDR3 totals 16 residues. Trimming at V came to 3 bases and at J to 3 bases, leaving 11 bases not matched to a gene. Germline values: CDR1 SGHRS, CDR2 YFSETQ. For the CDR3, the DNA is TGCGCCAGCAGCTACGCCTCCGGGACAGGAGTCTACGAGCAGTACTTC. Its protein product is CASSYASGTGVYEQYF.